The clone carrying this T cell receptor (beta chain) is medium-sized (0.01 to 0.1%) in the sample. The time point is: sample taken at primary tumor resection. Whole RNA from tumor, nontumor lung or frozen PBMC was sequenced unsorted. The donors were 70 or so patients with non-small cell lung cancer that was early-stage and untreated. CDR1 and CDR2 (germline): SEHNR, FQNEAQ (reference sequence). The CDR3 consists of 13 residues. Trimming removed 5 bases from V and 7 bases from J, with 12 bases in between. The study tagged each TCR cDNA molecule with a unique molecular identifier. TCRdb re-analysed the 5' RACE reads in MiXCR, keeping a single row per CDR3 protein. This sample has around 10,000 distinct CDR3 sequences, with approximately 3.8% found just once. The record originates from a study of spatial heterogeneity in lung cancer. Study context: Detection of beta-chain sequences consistently exceeded that of alpha-chain sequences. Raw-read counts averaged over ten per unique TCR and UMI combination.

The origin of this receptor is a male donor with early-stage non-small cell lung cancer. The material was normal lung tissue next to the tumor, obtained at surgery. The chain uses TRBV7-9 and TRBJ2-1, with TRBD1 as a possible D gene (5 bases). The CDR3 loop is CASSRTLENEQFF. DNA of the CDR3: TGTGCCAGCAGCAGGACACTGGAGAATGAGCAGTTCTTC.